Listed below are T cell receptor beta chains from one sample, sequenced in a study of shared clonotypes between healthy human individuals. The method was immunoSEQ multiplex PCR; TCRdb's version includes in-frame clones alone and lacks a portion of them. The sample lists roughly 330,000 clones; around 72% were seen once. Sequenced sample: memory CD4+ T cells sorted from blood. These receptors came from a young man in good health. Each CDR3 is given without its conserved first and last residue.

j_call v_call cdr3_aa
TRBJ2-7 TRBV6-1 ASSGGTSGIREQY
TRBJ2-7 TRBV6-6 ASSYSGAAYEQY
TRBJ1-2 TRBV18 ASSPRTSGGGGYT
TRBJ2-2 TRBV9 ASSPHLVGGRTGELF
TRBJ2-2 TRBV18 ASSGEGRAGELF
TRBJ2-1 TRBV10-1 ASSPQGLVEQF
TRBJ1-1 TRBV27 ASSPWDRVNTEAF
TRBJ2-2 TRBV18 ASSPPGSLADTGELF
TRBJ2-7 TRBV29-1 SAFTGYEQY
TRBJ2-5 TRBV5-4 ASTDSGIGETQY
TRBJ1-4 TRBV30 AWSVVPANEKLF
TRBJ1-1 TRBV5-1 ASSLEEKNTEAF
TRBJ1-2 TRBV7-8 ASSNRVGYGYT
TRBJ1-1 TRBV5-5 ASSLDSAEAF
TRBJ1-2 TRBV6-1 ASSGSPGKDRYT
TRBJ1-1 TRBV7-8 ASSLGFGVEAF
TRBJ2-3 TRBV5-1 ASSHPTGNLKFRY
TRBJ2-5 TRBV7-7 ASSPVVGLGAETQY
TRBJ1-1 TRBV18 ASSPWTQNTEAF
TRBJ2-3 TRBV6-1 ASSGSSTDTQY
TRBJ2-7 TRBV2 ASTKLGQGNRHEQY
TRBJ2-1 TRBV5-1 ASSFKGSVGGSSYNEQF
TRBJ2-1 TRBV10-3 AITQGGHEQF
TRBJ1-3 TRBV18 ASSPGAGLSGNTIY
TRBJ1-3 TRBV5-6 ASSLSQGHTIY
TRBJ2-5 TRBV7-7 ASSLGPLAGQETQY
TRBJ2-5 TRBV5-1 ASSLGRRARIEETQY
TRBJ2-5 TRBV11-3 ASSLTAQETQY
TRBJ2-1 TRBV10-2 ASSLGAQTEQF
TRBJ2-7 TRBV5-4 ASSLQGARVYEQY
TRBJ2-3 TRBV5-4 ASSSGTGSTDTQY
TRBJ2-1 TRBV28 ASSLTGGYNEQF